This T cell receptor (beta chain) originates from a study of radiation and T cells in renal cell carcinoma. Study-wide results and limits: From baseline, blood top tumor clonotypes peaked at 2 weeks post-radiation.

As for time point: blood 4 weeks post-SBRT, at nephrectomy. Indicated treatment: 15 Gy SBRT to primary tumor, nephrectomy 4 weeks later. Serial blood draws occurred at baseline and 2 and 4 weeks post-SBRT. This renal cell carcinoma was of the clear cell type. Some clones are missing from TCRdb's copy, which holds only in-frame ones; the method was immunoSEQ multiplex PCR. The sample gives 120,000 to 150,000 clones, 75% to 90% of which show up once; around a sixth is in the top ten. This CDR3 contains 15 residues. Germline values: CDR1 LNHDA, CDR2 SQIVND (reference sequence). The trim removed 5 bases at V and 3 bases at J, leaving 6 bases unmatched. As for this clone: What it binds is unknown.

The sample here was blood, taken from a patient whose treatment included radiotherapy and nephrectomy. The V and J genes are TRBV19 and TRBJ1-4, with TRBD1 identical over 7 bases. The origin of this receptor is a woman in her fifties or sixties with renal cell carcinoma. The CDR3 DNA reads TGTGCCAGTAGTTATACAGGGGAATCTAATGAAAAACTGTTTTTT. Protein product: CASSYTGESNEKLFF.